One sample yielded the 10 T cell receptor beta chains listed below, sequenced in a study of blood T cell repertoires in COVID-19. Only in-frame clones appear in the TCRdb table, and some are missing; sequencing was by immunoSEQ multiplex PCR. The profile shows roughly 80,000 clones, 90% of them singletons. The source material was peripheral blood. These receptors all stem from a man aged 55 to 69 with acute or convalescent COVID-19.

The chain recombines TRBV7-9 with TRBJ2-3; perhaps TRBD2 as D (6 bases). The V end was cut by 6 bases, the J end by 1 base, with 11 bases between. Per germline, CDR1 SEHNR and CDR2 FQNEAQ (reference sequence). The CDR3 is made up of 14 amino acids. CDR3 region: CASRPDYRTDTQYF. In DNA form, the CDR3 reads TGTGCCAGCAGACCGGACTATCGCACAGATACGCAGTATTTT.

The CDR3 region has the DNA TGTGCCAGCAGTTTAGACAGAAGGGGTGGCTACACCTTC. Translating gives CASSLDRRGGYTF. This chain uses TRBV28 with TRBJ1-2; D might be TRBD1 (5 bases). Germline values: CDR1 MDHEN, CDR2 SYDVKM. Trimming cost V 2 bases and J 7 bases, with 11 bases left between them. This CDR3 region has 13 residues.

CDR3 residues: CAWSRDSYEQYF. In nucleotides, the CDR3 is TGTGCCTGGAGCAGGGACAGCTACGAGCAGTACTTC. The rearrangement uses TRBV30 and TRBJ2-7; the match to TRBD1 covers 7 bases. V dropped 3 bases and J dropped 3; count of bases not matched to a gene: 2. The CDR3 consists of 12 residues. Germline V gives CDR1 GTSNPN, CDR2 SVGIG (reference sequence).

This chain joins TRBV27 and TRBJ1-2; D is possibly TRBD1 (5 bases). Looked up from germline, CDR1 is MNHEY and CDR2 is SMNVEV (reference sequence). This CDR3 region has 16 residues. V lost 4 bases to trimming and J lost 1 base, with 16 bases between them. The CDR3 DNA reads TGTGCCAGCAGTTATGGGGGGGGACTACGTAACTATGGCTACACCTTC. It translates to CASSYGGGLRNYGYTF.

The CDR3 loop reads CASSNRDSPNYGYTF. The DNA of the CDR3 is TGTGCCAGTAGTAACCGGGACAGCCCTAACTATGGCTACACCTTC. The chain uses TRBV19 and TRBJ1-2, with 7 positions matching TRBD1. This CDR3 has 15 residues. With V trimmed by 4 bases and J by 0 bases, 5 bases remained unmatched. The germline V gene has CDR1 LNHDA and CDR2 SQIVND (reference sequence). The whole variable domain, remainder taken from reference TRBV19 and TRBJ1-2, is DGGITQSPKYLFRKEGQNVTLSCEQNLNHDAMYWYRQDPGQGLRLIYYSQIVNDFQKGDIAEGYSVSREKKESFPLTVTSAQKNPTAFYLCASSNRDSPNYGYTFGSGTRLTVV.

The V and J genes are TRBV7-2 and TRBJ2-1; 11 bases fit TRBD2. The CDR3 has 15 amino acids. The V gene end was trimmed by 5 bases and the J gene end by 12 bases; junction bases not matched to a gene: 12. Germline V gene lookup returns CDR1 SGHTA and CDR2 FQGNSA. In DNA form, the CDR3 reads TGTGCCAGCAGCCCCGGCCAGGTAGCGGGAGGGCCGCAGTTCTTC. It is translated as CASSPGQVAGGPQFF.

This clone was picked up a small number of times. The CDR3 bases are TGTGCCAGCAGCACTAACCCGGGACTAGCCTACGAGCAGTACTTC. It encodes CASSTNPGLAYEQYF. The genes are TRBV4-2 and TRBJ2-7; 8 positions agree with TRBD2. The trim removed 5 bases at V and 2 bases at J, leaving 8 bases unmatched. The CDR3 is 15 amino acids. The V gene's germline CDR1 is LGHNA and CDR2 YNFKEQ.

The chain has TRBV4-2 and TRBJ2-4; 7 bases are a match to TRBD1. The CDR3 runs to 18 residues. V dropped 0 bases and J dropped 3; count of bases not matched to a gene: 11. Germline assignment: CDR1 LGHNA and CDR2 YNFKEQ. The CDR3 region has the DNA TGTGCCAGCAGCCAAGACCGAAACAGGGGAGACGGCAAAAACATTCAGTACTTC. This encodes CASSQDRNRGDGKNIQYF.

The V call is TRBV6-2 or TRBV6-3, the J call TRBJ1-5; TRBD1 matches at 8 bases. This CDR3 is 18 amino acids long. Germline trimming cut 2 bases from V and 0 bases from J; bases unmatched to any gene: 9. Germline V lookup: CDR1 MNHEY, CDR2 SVGEGT. The CDR3 loop reads CASSYIRGQADSNQPQHF. CDR3 nucleotides: TGTGCCAGCAGTTACATCAGGGGGCAGGCGGATAGCAATCAGCCCCAGCATTTT.

The V gene is TRBV7-6, the J gene TRBJ1-1, with 7 bases matching TRBD1. The CDR3 is 15 amino acids. Germline-derived CDR1 and CDR2 are SGHVS and FNYEAQ. V was clipped by 5 bases and J by 4 bases; unmatched bases: 10. The CDR3 region is CASSEMTGPGTEAFF. CDR3 nucleotides: TGTGCCAGCAGCGAAATGACAGGGCCCGGCACTGAAGCTTTCTTT.